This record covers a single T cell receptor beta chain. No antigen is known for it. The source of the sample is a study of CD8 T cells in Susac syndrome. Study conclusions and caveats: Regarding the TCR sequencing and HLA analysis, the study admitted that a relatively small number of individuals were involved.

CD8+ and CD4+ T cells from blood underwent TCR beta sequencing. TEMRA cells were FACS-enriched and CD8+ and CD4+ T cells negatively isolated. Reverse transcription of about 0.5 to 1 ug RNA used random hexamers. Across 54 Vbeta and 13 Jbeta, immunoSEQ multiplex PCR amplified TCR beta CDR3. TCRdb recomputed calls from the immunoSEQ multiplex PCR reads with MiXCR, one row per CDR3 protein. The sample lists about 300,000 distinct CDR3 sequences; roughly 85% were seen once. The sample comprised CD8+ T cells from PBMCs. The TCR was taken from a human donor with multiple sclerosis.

CDR3 nucleotides: TGTGCCAGCAGCTTTGGGGGGCTGACCTACGAGCAGTACTTC. Its protein is CASSFGGLTYEQYF. The rearrangement joins TRBV5-8 to TRBJ2-7; the D call may be TRBD1 or TRBD2 (6 bases each). Between the trimmed V and J ends, which lost 2 bases and 2 bases, there was a span of 11 bases. Germline V lookup: CDR1 SGHTS, CDR2 YDEGEE. The CDR3 is 14 amino acids.